Listed here are 32 T cell receptor beta chains from one sample, sequenced in a study of CD4 T cells in relation to SARS-CoV-2 and coronaviruses. Before the COVID-19 pandemic, during about 2011-2019, CD4+ T cells were taken from unexposed donors. Isolation of CD4+ T cells took place after roughly nine days in culture. Measured with immunoSEQ multiplex PCR; TCRdb has only the in-frame clones, and not every one. The table records some 21,000 clones, around 67% of them present only once. No antigens are known for them. Sample: CD4+ T cells from PBMCs, cultured in vitro. Receptors were obtained from a human donor in good health.

The chain recombines TRBV7-2 with TRBJ2-3, with TRBD2 matching 13 bases. CDR1 and CDR2 (germline): SGHTA, FQGNSA. The CDR3 loop spans 15 amino acids. J gave up 14 bases and V 1 base, and 9 bases lay outside the gene matches. Written as DNA, the CDR3 is TGTGCCAGCAGCTTAGGAACTAGCGGGGGGGGTTGGAGGTATTTT. This sequence encodes CASSLGTSGGGWRYF.

The chain links TRBV30 to TRBJ1-2; the D is unclear. The germline V and J ends were trimmed by 0 bases and 7 bases, with 12 bases remaining between them. Germline CDR1 GTSNPN, CDR2 SVGIG (reference sequence). The length of the CDR3 is 13 residues. CDR3 nucleotide sequence: TGTGCCTGGAGTGTCACCCCCCCCGGTGGCTACACCTTC. It encodes CAWSVTPPGGYTF.

This rearrangement joins TRBV19 to TRBJ1-5, with 11 bases lining up with TRBD1. Germline-derived CDR1 and CDR2 are LNHDA and SQIVND (reference sequence). V trimming: 6 bases; J trimming: 2 bases; junction bases outside the gene matches: 6. The CDR3 spans 16 residues. In nucleotides, the CDR3 is TGTGCCAGTAGAAGGGACAGGGGGGCGGGCAATCAGCCCCAGCATTTT. Translation gives CASRRDRGAGNQPQHF.

The chain is built from TRBV7-9 and TRBJ1-1; 7 nucleotides match TRBD1. The CDR3 length is 15 residues. V lost 3 bases, J lost 1 base, and 5 bases stayed unmatched. Germline V gives CDR1 SEHNR, CDR2 FQNEAQ (reference sequence). CDR3 coding DNA: TGTGCCAGCAGCTTCCCGGGACAGAGGAACACTGAAGCTTTCTTT. Amino acid sequence: CASSFPGQRNTEAFF. Complete variable domain (other parts from reference TRBV7-9 and TRBJ1-1): DTGVSQNPRHKITKRGQNVTFRCDPISEHNRLYWYRQTLGQGPEFLTYFQNEAQLEKSRLLSDRFSAERPKGSFSTLEIQRTEQGDSAMYLCASSFPGQRNTEAFFGQGTRLTVV.

V is TRBV5-4 and J is TRBJ1-4; D is possibly TRBD1 (5 bases). Germline CDR1 reads SGHNT; CDR2 reads YYREEE (reference sequence). Between the trimmed V and J ends, which lost 4 bases and 3 bases, there was a span of 10 bases. This CDR3 is 14 amino acids long. CDR3 DNA sequence: TGTGCCAGCAGCGTCCCAGGGTCTAATGAAAAACTGTTTTTT. Its translation: CASSVPGSNEKLFF. Using reference TRBV5-4 and TRBJ1-4 for the parts outside the CDR3, the full variable domain is ETGVTQSPTHLIKTRGQQVTLRCSSQSGHNTVSWYQQALGQGPQFIFQYYREEENGRGNFPPRFSGLQFPNYSSELNVNALELDDSALYLCASSVPGSNEKLFFGSGTQLSVL.

This chain links TRBV19 with TRBJ2-3; 8 bases are a match to TRBD2. V lost 0 bases to trimming and J lost 2 bases; unmatched junction nucleotides: 16. CDR3 size: 20 residues. Germline CDR1 LNHDA, CDR2 SQIVND (reference sequence). The chain's CDR3 is CASSIEDRRTSHTLTDTQYF. CDR3 coding DNA: TGTGCCAGTAGTATAGAAGATCGTCGGACTAGCCATACTCTCACAGATACGCAGTATTTT.

This clone was recorded only once. This rearrangement joins TRBV12-5 to TRBJ2-7, with D unresolved. Trimming stripped 6 bases from V and 7 bases from J, with 13 bases between. This CDR3 has 12 residues. CDR1 is LGHNT and CDR2 is FRNRAP in the germline V gene. The CDR3 DNA reads as TGTGCTAGTGGATCAGGACCGCTAGAGCAGTACTTC. Its translation: CASGSGPLEQYF.

The chain has TRBV6-5 and TRBJ2-7; TRBD1 matches at 7 bases. CDR1 is MNHEY, CDR2 SVGAGI, per germline. V shed 3 bases and J 3 bases; nucleotides not matched to a gene: 5. This CDR3 is built from 14 residues. The CDR3 spells CASSYSTGVYEQYF. CDR3 coding DNA: TGTGCCAGCAGTTATTCAACAGGGGTCTACGAGCAGTACTTC.

The V call is TRBV7-2, the J call TRBJ2-1; 9 positions match TRBD2. The V segment lost 7 bases and the J segment 12 bases; nucleotides outside the gene matches: 16. Germline V gene data show CDR1 as SGHTA and CDR2 as FQGNSA. This CDR3 region has 15 residues. In DNA form, the CDR3 reads TGTGCCAGCACCCCCCGGACTAGCGATGGAGTGGGGCAGTTCTTC. As protein: CASTPRTSDGVGQFF.

V and J are TRBV5-1 and TRBJ1-1; TRBD1 might be the D (5 bases). The CDR3 length is 13 residues. Germline CDR1 and CDR2: SGHRS and YFSETQ. Trimming left V 8 bases short and J 0 bases short, with 11 bases between. The CDR3 DNA sequence: TGCGCCAGTGTGGGGGTCCTGAACACTGAAGCTTTCTTT. Encoded protein: CASVGVLNTEAFF.

V and J are TRBV9 and TRBJ2-3, with 8 nucleotides matching TRBD2. This CDR3 is built from 13 residues. CDR1 and CDR2 (germline): SGDLS, YYNGEE. V shed 5 bases, J shed 14 bases, and the junction held 13 bases outside the gene matches. The DNA of the CDR3 is TGTGCCAGCAGTGACCTGACCGGGACTAGTATGTATTTT. Residues: CASSDLTGTSMYF. Using reference TRBV9 and TRBJ2-3 for the parts outside the CDR3, the full variable domain is DSGVTQTPKHLITATGQRVTLRCSPRSGDLSVYWYQQSLDQGLQFLIQYYNGEERAKGNILERFSAQQFPDLHSELNLSSLELGDSALYFCASSDLTGTSMYFGPGTRLTVL.

The chain carries TRBV2 and TRBJ1-5, with 9 bases matching TRBD1. Germline trimming cut 6 bases from V and 7 bases from J; bases unmatched to any gene: 7. The V gene's germline CDR1 is SNHLY and CDR2 FYNNEI. The CDR3 sequence is 14 residues long. This chain's CDR3 is CASRGTGGAQPQHF. CDR3 DNA sequence: TGTGCCAGCAGGGGCACAGGGGGCGCGCAGCCCCAGCATTTT.

The chain couples TRBV2 to TRBJ2-1; a possible D gene is TRBD1 (6 bases). V was pared by 5 bases and J by 2 bases, with 10 bases between. The CDR3 contains 14 residues. The germline V gene encodes CDR1 SNHLY and CDR2 FYNNEI. The CDR3 DNA is TGTGCCAGCAGTCCCGACAGGACCTACAATGAGCAGTTCTTC. This translates into CASSPDRTYNEQFF. Based on the CDR3 plus reference TRBV2 and TRBJ2-1, the full variable domain is EPEVTQTPSHQVTQMGQEVILRCVPISNHLYFYWYRQILGQKVEFLVSFYNNEISEKSEIFDDQFSVERPDGSNFTLKIRSTKLEDSAMYFCASSPDRTYNEQFFGPGTRLTVL.

The chain has TRBV19 and TRBJ1-5; TRBD1 matches 8 bases. With V trimmed by 3 bases and J by 6 bases, 4 bases remained unmatched. The CDR3 has 14 amino acids. The germline gives CDR1 LNHDA, CDR2 SQIVND (reference sequence). This CDR3 reads CASSIRGQGQPQHF. DNA for the CDR3: TGTGCCAGTAGTATCAGGGGGCAGGGTCAGCCCCAGCATTTT.

The chain has TRBV29-1 and TRBJ2-2, with TRBD2 identical over 8 bases. Germline V gene data show CDR1 as SQVTM and CDR2 as ANQGSEA. The CDR3 is 13 amino acids. Unmatched junction bases numbered 8, after V lost 6 bases and J lost 8 bases. CDR3: CSVTGGRVGELFF. The CDR3, as DNA: TGCAGCGTGACGGGGGGGCGCGTTGGGGAGCTGTTTTTT.

The chain is built from TRBV6-1 and TRBJ1-1, with D possibly matching TRBD1 (6 bases). The germline gives CDR1 MNHNS, CDR2 SASEGT. Trimming took 2 bases from V and 8 from J, leaving 18 bases between them. This CDR3 contains 15 residues. The CDR3 loop reads CASSELSGGLGEAFF. In nucleotides, the CDR3 is TGTGCCAGCAGTGAACTTTCCGGGGGGCTAGGCGAAGCTTTCTTT.

The rearrangement links TRBV5-1 to TRBJ1-5; possibly TRBD1 for D (5 bases). Germline V lookup: CDR1 SGHRS, CDR2 YFSETQ. The CDR3 has 15 residues. The V and J ends lost 0 bases and 7 bases respectively, with 14 bases between them. As DNA, the CDR3 is TGCGCCAGCAGCTTGGAAGGCAGGGTTAGCCAGCCCCAGCATTTT. It translates to CASSLEGRVSQPQHF.

The chain links TRBV5-6 to TRBJ1-2, with a tentative D call TRBD1 (6 bases). Trimming removed 1 base from V and 6 bases from J, with 13 bases in between. There are 14 residues in the CDR3. Germline V gives CDR1 SGHDT, CDR2 YYEEEE. The CDR3 nucleotides are TGTGCCAGCAGCTTGAGTTGGGCAGGGGATGGCTACACCTTC. Its translation: CASSLSWAGDGYTF.

The chain has TRBV19 and TRBJ2-6; a possible D gene is TRBD1 (6 bases). CDR1 is LNHDA and CDR2 is SQIVND in the germline V gene (reference sequence). V lost 2 bases to trimming and J lost 0 bases, with 11 bases between them. The length of the CDR3 is 17 residues. This CDR3 reads CASSINRASSGANVLTF. The CDR3 DNA follows: TGTGCCAGTAGTATAAACAGGGCTAGCTCTGGGGCCAACGTCCTGACTTTC.

This clone came up once. The gene calls are TRBV4-1 and TRBJ1-5; the D gene is possibly TRBD1 (5 bases). Trimming took 0 bases from V and 3 from J, leaving 12 bases between them. The CDR3 length is 16 residues. From germline, CDR1 is MGHRA and CDR2 YSYEKL. The CDR3 region has the DNA TGCGCCAGCAGCCAAGATAGCGGACAAGACAATCAGCCCCAGCATTTT. Its translation: CASSQDSGQDNQPQHF.

The V call is TRBV19, the J call TRBJ2-7, with no clear D. The V gene lost 3 bases and the J gene lost 6 bases, with 9 bases spanning the gap. This CDR3 is 12 amino acids long. CDR1 is LNHDA and CDR2 is SQIVND in the germline V gene (reference sequence). The CDR3: CASSMDLTEQYF. The CDR3 region has the DNA TGTGCCAGTAGTATGGACCTAACCGAGCAGTACTTC.

This chain connects TRBV24-1 to TRBJ2-1; 9 bases line up with TRBD2. This CDR3 has 14 residues. The germline V gene has CDR1 KGHDR and CDR2 SFDVKD. V was clipped by 8 bases and J by 8 bases; unmatched bases: 9. The CDR3 DNA sequence: TGTGCCACCAAGGGGGCTAGCGGGACGGATGAGCAGTTCTTC. Encoded protein: CATKGASGTDEQFF.

The chain links TRBV7-9 to TRBJ2-1, with TRBD2 as a possible D gene (6 bases). This CDR3 contains 15 residues. Germline assignment: CDR1 SEHNR and CDR2 FQNEAQ (reference sequence). V was shortened by 3 bases and J by 7 bases, with 16 bases between the two germline ends. The chain's CDR3 is CASSLWDIGGNEQFF. In DNA form, the CDR3 reads TGTGCCAGCAGCTTGTGGGATATCGGAGGGAATGAGCAGTTCTTC.

The J gene is TRBJ2-2, the V gene TRBV6-5; no definite D call. The CDR3 extends over 15 amino acids. CDR1 and CDR2 from the germline V gene are MNHEY and SVGAGI. The ends were cut back, 8 bases at V and 5 bases at J, with 18 bases in the middle. CDR3 nucleotides: TGTGCCAGCCGTCCGGTTCACGCCTCGACCGGGGAGCTGTTTTTT. Translating it yields CASRPVHASTGELFF.

The count of this clone is one. V gene TRBV5-6 combines with J gene TRBJ2-2, with TRBD1 identical over 7 bases. After removal of 2 bases from V and 2 bases from J, the junction contained 6 bases not matched to a gene. CDR1 is SGHDT, CDR2 YYEEEE, per germline. The CDR3 is made up of 16 amino acids. The CDR3 bases are TGTGCCAGCAGCTTTCCGGGACAGATAAACACCGGGGAGCTGTTTTTT. Translation: CASSFPGQINTGELFF.

The V and J genes are TRBV4-1 and TRBJ1-5; D is uncertain. Germline V gives CDR1 MGHRA, CDR2 YSYEKL. CDR3 length: 15 residues. Trimming shortened V by 0 bases and J by 4 bases, and 10 bases separated the two germline ends. The DNA of the CDR3 is TGCGCCAGCAGCCAAGATCAAAGGGTTAATCAGCCCCAGCATTTT. Protein: CASSQDQRVNQPQHF.

This clone came up once. The chain employs TRBV10-3 and TRBJ1-1, with 9 bases aligning to TRBD1. The CDR3 totals 19 residues. Per germline, CDR1 ENHRY and CDR2 SYGVKD. The J segment lost 3 bases and the V segment lost 6 bases, leaving 20 bases of the junction unmatched. In nucleotides, the CDR3 is TGTGCCATCAGCCACCCCCCCGGGACAGGGAATCGGCAGGACACTGAAGCTTTCTTT. Its translation: CAISHPPGTGNRQDTEAFF.

The V gene is TRBV18, the J gene TRBJ1-2, with unresolved D. Between the trimmed V and J ends, which lost 2 bases and 0 bases, there was a span of 10 bases. This CDR3 has 15 amino acids. The germline V gene encodes CDR1 KGHSH and CDR2 LQKENI. This CDR3 reads CASSPGQTTNYGYTF. The CDR3 coding sequence is TGTGCCAGCTCACCAGGGCAGACGACTAACTATGGCTACACCTTC.

This chain links TRBV24-1 with TRBJ2-1, with a weak D call TRBD2 (6 bases). V shed 2 bases and J shed 5 bases, with 15 bases lying between them. Germline V CDR1 and CDR2: KGHDR, SFDVKD. The CDR3 totals 16 residues. This chain's CDR3 is CATSDSGARGHNEQFF. For the CDR3, the DNA is TGTGCCACCAGTGATTCGGGAGCTAGAGGGCACAATGAGCAGTTCTTC.

This chain connects TRBV13 to TRBJ2-7; the match to TRBD2 covers 8 bases. The CDR3 consists of 15 residues. Germline values: CDR1 PRHDT, CDR2 FYEKMQ (reference sequence). Losses at the gene ends were 6 bases for V and 3 bases for J; bases not matched to a gene: 10. DNA of the CDR3: TGTGCCAGCAGGCTTACGGGAGGGGCAAACTACGAGCAGTACTTC. Its translation is CASRLTGGANYEQYF.

The chain is built from TRBV3-1 (or the pseudogene TRBV3-2) and TRBJ2-3, with D unclear. CDR1 LGHDT and CDR2 YNNKEL come from the germline V gene (reference sequence). The CDR3 consists of 15 residues. Trimming shortened V by 0 bases and J by 1 base, and 8 bases separated the two germline ends. DNA of the CDR3: TGTGCCAGCAGCCAAGAACATCTCGGCACAGATACGCAGTATTTT. It encodes CASSQEHLGTDTQYF.

In its sample, this clone was seen once. The V and J genes are TRBV11-3 and TRBJ2-3; 9 nucleotides line up with TRBD2. Germline trimming cut 5 bases from V and 8 bases from J; bases unmatched to any gene: 14. This CDR3 contains 16 residues. Per the germline V gene, CDR1 is SGHNT and CDR2 is YENEEA. For the CDR3, the DNA is TGTGCCAGCAGCGAGAGCGCAGCGGGGGGAATAGGTACGCAGTATTTT. This sequence encodes CASSESAAGGIGTQYF. Combining the CDR3 with reference TRBV11-3 and TRBJ2-3 gives the whole variable domain EAGVVQSPRYKIIEKKQPVAFWCNPISGHNTLYWYLQNLGQGPELLIRYENEEAVDDSQLPKDRFSAERLKGVDSTLKIQPAELGDSAVYLCASSESAAGGIGTQYFGPGTRLTVL.